This T cell receptor beta chain was recovered during a study of blood T cells in healthy people across ages (dated by TCRdb to between 2015 and 2017). As for the study more broadly: In model experiments, roughly one uniquely barcoded TCR beta cDNA molecule per two T cells was captured by template switching. Age-related changes in TCR beta repertoire diversity were measured in the study by deep sequencing normalized with unique cDNA molecular identifiers. The donors were split into four age groups: young (average 16 years), middle-aged (about 40), aged (62) and long-lived (about 74). To avoid experimental bias, donors of different ages were spread randomly across the sequencing lanes. The study analyzed two additional independent replicas of 1 million unique cDNA reads from the same blood draw for two donors, one aged 18 to 30 and one aged 80 or older. General conclusions and limits of the study: Because donor CMV infection status was unknown, age-related changes in expanded clonotypes were potentially confounded. Because profiling used bulk unsorted PBMCs, naive and antigen-experienced compartments could not be compared conclusively. Observed TCR beta diversity correlated strongly with the percentage of naive T cells measured by flow cytometry. As age increased, observed TCR beta diversity per million T cells dropped in a roughly linear way, and a significant reduction was already evident by age about 36. Compared with the aged group, the long-lived group had more naive CD4+ T cells, fewer expanded clones and increased TCR diversity, suggesting age selection. Estimates of total diversity based on one million sequenced T cells were regarded as lower bounds and as underestimates.

As concerns this clonotype: Its antigen remains undetermined. The record has no base qualities; no much larger clone is one base away.

The roughly 39 donors, aged about 6 to 100 years, were systemically healthy Caucasian individuals from Russia. Each donor gave roughly 9 milliliters of peripheral blood, drawn into EDTA-treated Vacutainer tubes. Ficoll-Paque density-gradient centrifugation was used to isolate PBMCs, with at least 6 million obtained per sample. Trizol reagent was used to extract total RNA from PBMCs, with at least 5 micrograms per sample. Naive CD45RAhigh/CD27high T cell percentages were measured by flow cytometry on a PBMC aliquot from every donor. Per the germline V gene, SGHTA is the CDR1 and FQGTGA is the CDR2. The cysteine opens and the phenylalanine closes a CDR3 of 15 amino acids. This entry keeps only the CDR3 DNA: 45 bases, framed from base 1. The library was obtained by 5' RACE. The data were produced on an Illumina HiSeq 2500. A second 7 to 11 cycle PCR used a sample-barcoded 5' primer and a J-beta primer mix. A unique molecular identifier was introduced onto each TCR beta cDNA molecule by a template-switch 5' adaptor carrying 12 random nucleotides. Each sample yielded at least 2.5 million CDR3-containing paired-end reads. The Mint cDNA synthesis kit, primed by a TRBC-specific oligonucleotide, was used to synthesize first-strand cDNA from all RNA. All cDNA was treated with uracil-DNA glycosylase and then went through a first 18-cycle PCR with the universal primers M1SS and BC2_uni_R. The study's processing was this. Normalization of each sample was performed by random selection of 1 million high-quality reads, each carrying a distinct molecular identifier. Reads with shared molecular identifiers were discarded instead of being binned into consensus sequences. MiTCR, with a Q25 quality threshold and the strictest error-elimination algorithm, was used for CDR3 identification, clonotype clustering and error correction. A nonparametric unseen species model with Euler transformation was used to estimate a lower bound on total TCR beta diversity. The raw public data were reprocessed by TCRdb itself: fastp quality trimming at Q25, MiXCR clonotype calling, in-frame beta chains only. Duplicate CDR3 protein sequences are folded into a single record with the most common DNA and genes. The V and J calls, along with clone size, are taken from TCRdb and not from the paper's own processing. This sample lists approximately 810,000 distinct CDR3 sequences; roughly 40% were detected once. 13% of the sample is taken by the ten largest.

The sequenced material came from blood. This TCR derives from a man younger than 30 in good health. The chain joins TRBV7-3 to TRBJ2-1; 8 bases in between match TRBD1. TRBJ2-7 explains the end of the DNA better; the J call may be wrong. The sequence in DNA is TGTGCCAGCAGCTACGCGGCAGGGGGCCTCAATGAGCAGTACTTC. It translates as CASSYAAGGLNEQYF.